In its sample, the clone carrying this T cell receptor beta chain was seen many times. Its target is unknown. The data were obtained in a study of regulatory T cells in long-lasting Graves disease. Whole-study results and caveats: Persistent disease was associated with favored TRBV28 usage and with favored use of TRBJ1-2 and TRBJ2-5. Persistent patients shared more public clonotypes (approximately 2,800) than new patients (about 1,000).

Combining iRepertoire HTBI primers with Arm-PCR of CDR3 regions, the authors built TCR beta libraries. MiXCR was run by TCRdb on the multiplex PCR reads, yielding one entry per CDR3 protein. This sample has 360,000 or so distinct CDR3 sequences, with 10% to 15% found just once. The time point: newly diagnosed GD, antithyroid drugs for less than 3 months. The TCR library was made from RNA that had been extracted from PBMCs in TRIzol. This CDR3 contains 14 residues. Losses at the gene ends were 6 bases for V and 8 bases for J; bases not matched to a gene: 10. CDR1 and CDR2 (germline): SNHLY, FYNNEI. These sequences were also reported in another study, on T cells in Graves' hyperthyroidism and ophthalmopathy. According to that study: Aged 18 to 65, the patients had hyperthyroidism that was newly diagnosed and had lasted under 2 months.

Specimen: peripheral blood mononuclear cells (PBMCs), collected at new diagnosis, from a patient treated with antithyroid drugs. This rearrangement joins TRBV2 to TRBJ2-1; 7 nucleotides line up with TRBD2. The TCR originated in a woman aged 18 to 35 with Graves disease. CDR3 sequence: CASRNPGLGHEQFF. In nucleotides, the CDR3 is TGTGCCAGCAGGAATCCCGGACTAGGACATGAGCAGTTCTTC.